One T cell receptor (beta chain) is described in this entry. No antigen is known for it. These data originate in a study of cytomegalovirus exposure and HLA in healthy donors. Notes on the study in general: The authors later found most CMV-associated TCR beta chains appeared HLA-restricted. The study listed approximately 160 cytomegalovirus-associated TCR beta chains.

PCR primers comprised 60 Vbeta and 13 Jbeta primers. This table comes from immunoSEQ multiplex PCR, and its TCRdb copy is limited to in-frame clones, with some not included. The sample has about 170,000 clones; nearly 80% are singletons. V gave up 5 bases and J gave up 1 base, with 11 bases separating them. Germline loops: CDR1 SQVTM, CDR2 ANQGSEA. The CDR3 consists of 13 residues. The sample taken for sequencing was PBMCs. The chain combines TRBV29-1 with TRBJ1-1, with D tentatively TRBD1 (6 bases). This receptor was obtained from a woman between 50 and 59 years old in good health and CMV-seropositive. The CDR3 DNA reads TGCAGCGTTCCGGACAGCCAGAACACTGAAGCTTTCTTT. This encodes CSVPDSQNTEAFF.